This section outlines one TCR beta chain sequence together with its context. Other DNA sequences in this sample translate to the same CDR3. Profiling relied on immunoSEQ multiplex PCR, and the TCRdb table lists in-frame clones only, not all of them. This repertoire shows 40,000 to 55,000 clones, approximately 87% found once; its top ten account for 10%. This entry comes from a study of control samples from healthy donors and cancer patients. Sequenced sample: PBMCs. This receptor was taken from a woman aged 55-70 years with lung cancer.

The DNA of the CDR3 is TGTGCCAGCAGTTACGGCGAGACCCAGTACTTC. Translated, it gives CASSYGETQYF. V and J are TRBV6-5 and TRBJ2-5; no definite D call. This CDR3 has 11 residues. The germline gives CDR1 MNHEY, CDR2 SVGAGI. Trimming took off 2 bases at V and 5 bases at J, with 3 bases between the two ends.